This passage covers 9 T cell receptor beta chains from one sample sequenced in a study of regulatory T cells in long-lasting Graves disease. In building TCR beta libraries, iRepertoire HTBI primers were used together with Arm-PCR of CDR3 regions. MiXCR, applied by TCRdb to the multiplex PCR reads, yields one record per CDR3 protein. Among over 450,000 distinct CDR3 sequences listed, about a fifth were seen once. Specified time point: persistent/refractory GD, antithyroid drugs over 5 years with positive TRAb. PBMCs provided the RNA from which the TCR library was made. Source: peripheral blood mononuclear cells (PBMCs), taken when the disease was refractory, from a patient treated with antithyroid drugs. The receptors here all came from a female donor with Graves disease.

This sequence joins TRBV20-1 and TRBJ2-7; maybe TRBD2 (5 bases). Trimming shortened V by 3 bases and J by 3 bases, and 12 bases separated the two germline ends. CDR3 length: 13 amino acids. CDR1 and CDR2 (germline): DFQATT, SNEGSKA (reference sequence). CDR3 nucleotide sequence: TGCAGTGCTAGGGGGAGTGCGGGCTACGAGCAGTACTTC. Translation: CSARGSAGYEQYF.

This clonotype was counted many times. The V call is TRBV11-2, the J call TRBJ2-1, with D possibly matching TRBD2 (9 bases). The CDR3 covers 14 residues. V shed 5 bases and J shed 11 bases, with 19 bases lying between them. Germline lookup yields CDR1 SGHAT and CDR2 FQNNGV. The CDR3 sequence is CASSPGGGRDQQFF. CDR3 in DNA: TGTGCCAGCAGCCCAGGGGGCGGGAGGGATCAGCAGTTCTTC.

This sequence joins TRBV15 and TRBJ1-5; D may be TRBD1 (6 bases). Germline V lookup: CDR1 LNHNV, CDR2 YYDKDF (reference sequence). CDR3 length: 16 residues. The germline V and J ends were trimmed by 5 bases and 7 bases, with 21 bases remaining between them. The CDR3 reads CATSATLERGRQPQHF. CDR3 bases: TGTGCCACCAGCGCCACTTTAGAAAGGGGGAGGCAGCCCCAGCATTTT. Combining the CDR3 with reference TRBV15 and TRBJ1-5 gives the whole variable domain DAMVIQNPRYQVTQFGKPVTLSCSQTLNHNVMYWYQQKSSQAPKLLFHYYDKDFNNEADTPDNFQSRRPNTSFCFLDIRSPGLGDTAMYLCATSATLERGRQPQHFGDGTRLSIL.

The chain has TRBV13 and TRBJ1-6; D is unclear. The CDR3 is 15 residues long. CDR1 PRHDT and CDR2 FYEKMQ come from the germline V gene (reference sequence). V lost 8 bases to trimming and J lost 6 bases, with 17 bases between them. The CDR3 here is CASRQRFRSNSPLHF. DNA of the CDR3: TGTGCCAGCCGGCAGCGGTTTCGGAGTAATTCACCCCTCCACTTT.

This clonotype was detected a few times. The chain recombines TRBV30 with TRBJ1-1; the match to TRBD1 covers 7 bases. This CDR3 has 12 amino acids. From germline, CDR1 is GTSNPN and CDR2 SVGIG (reference sequence). Unmatched junction bases numbered 8, after V lost 8 bases and J lost 5 bases. In DNA form, the CDR3 reads TGTGCCAGGGGGCGGGTTGGAACTGAAGCTTTCTTT. It yields the protein CARGRVGTEAFF.

This clonotype appeared a few times. The chain joins TRBV18 to TRBJ2-5; TRBD1 or TRBD2 may be the D gene (6 bases each). Germline V gene sequence: CDR1 KGHSH, CDR2 LQKENI. Trimming cost V 3 bases and J 8 bases, with 16 bases left between them. The CDR3 totals 14 residues. The CDR3 DNA sequence: TGTGCCAGCTCACCTTCCGCGGGACAAGGAACCCAGTACTTC. Translating gives CASSPSAGQGTQYF.

This chain links TRBV7-2 with TRBJ1-3; D is unclear. Between the trimmed V and J ends, which lost 0 bases and 0 bases, there was a span of 12 bases. Germline loops: CDR1 SGHTA, CDR2 FQGNSA. The CDR3 spans 17 residues. The CDR3 DNA sequence: TGTGCCAGCAGCTTAGCTCTCCTCAAGAACTCTGGAAACACCATATATTTT. Its translation: CASSLALLKNSGNTIYF.

Points on this clonotype: Possible read error: a much larger clone is one base away. The V call is TRBV7-2, the J call TRBJ1-2; a possible D gene is TRBD1 (5 bases). The CDR3 extends over 15 amino acids. CDR1 and CDR2 from the germline V gene are SGHTA and FQGNSA. In DNA, the CDR3 is TGTGCCAGCAGCGAAACTCCGGGACGGAGCTATGGCTACATCTTC. It yields the protein CASSETPGRSYGYIF.

The sample holds many counts of this clonotype. The chain links TRBV29-1 to TRBJ2-7, with 7 bases that match TRBD2. The CDR3 extends over 14 amino acids. Germline V lookup: CDR1 SQVTM, CDR2 ANQGSEA. V shed 4 bases, J shed 0 bases, and the junction held 6 bases outside the gene matches. The CDR3 sequence: CSVGLREPSYEQYF. As DNA, the CDR3 is TGCAGCGTTGGGTTGCGGGAGCCCTCCTACGAGCAGTACTTC.